This T cell receptor beta chain was identified during a study of T cells in women clearing cervical HPV infection. Findings and caveats of the study: TRBV6-7 abundance was lower in cases than controls (around 0.11% versus 0.16%). CIN3+ cases had significantly higher TCR richness than controls; evenness did not differ. Richness differences could reflect unmeasured T-cell content per sample.

V shed 0 bases, J shed 3 bases, and the junction held 7 bases outside the gene matches. Germline loops: CDR1 SGHRS, CDR2 YFSETQ. There are 16 residues in the CDR3. As for this clone: Its antigen is still unknown. With the read ending 3 residues before the CDR3 end, the germline J gene is used to fill in that end.

TCR beta CDR3 amplified by multiplex PCR from approximately 1,200 ng genomic DNA. Produced via immunoSEQ multiplex PCR; TCRdb's table is partial and in-frame only. This sample contains around 35,000 clones. This chain joins TRBV5-1 and TRBJ2-3; 7 bases match TRBD2. The sequencing sample was made of blood buffy coat. This clonotype was obtained from a woman between 18 and 70 years old with a cervical HPV16 infection that either progressed to CIN3+ or cleared (not recorded which). Partial CDR3 DNA: TGCGCCAGCAGCTTGGAGGGGAGAGCGGGGACAGATACG. This encodes CASSLEGRAGTDT. The full CDR3 is CASSLEGRAGTDTQYF.